What follows are 8 T cell receptor beta chains derived from one specimen sequenced in a study of PD-1 blockade in classical Hodgkin lymphoma. Time point reported: cycle 4 day 1 (C4D1), after about 6 weeks of nivolumab. Each of the patients experienced relapse following autologous stem cell transplantation, and their brentuximab vedotin exposure differed. Repertoires were generated with immunoSEQ multiplex PCR, while TCRdb's copy carries only in-frame clones and drops some. The repertoire holds 45,000 or so clones, with approximately 78% as singletons. The material sequenced was peripheral blood mononuclear cells (PBMCs), taken before the fourth cycle of nivolumab. These receptors were obtained from a human donor with classical Hodgkin lymphoma.

CDR3 in amino acids: CAWSHLDSVSTNNEQFF. CDR3 in DNA: TGTGCCTGGAGCCATCTGGACTCGGTCTCTACGAACAATGAGCAGTTCTTC. This chain connects TRBV30 to TRBJ2-1; D is perhaps TRBD2 (5 bases). The germline V gene encodes CDR1 GTSNPN and CDR2 SVGIG (reference sequence). Between the trimmed V and J ends, which lost 3 bases and 5 bases, there was a span of 23 bases. This CDR3 is built from 17 residues.

This chain joins TRBV10-3 and TRBJ2-7, with 10 bases identical to TRBD1. J lost 2 bases, V lost 5 bases, and 3 bases had no gene match. Germline CDR1 and CDR2: ENHRY and SYGVKD. The CDR3 loop spans 14 amino acids. The CDR3 protein is CAISSGTGAYEQYF. The CDR3 nucleotides read TGTGCCATCAGTTCCGGGACAGGGGCCTACGAGCAGTACTTC.

This chain connects TRBV11-2 to TRBJ2-2; D is ambiguous. CDR3 size: 14 residues. Trimming took 2 bases from V and 1 from J, leaving 5 bases between them. In germline, CDR1 is SGHAT, CDR2 FQNNGV. CDR3 residues: CASSLWGNTGELFF. CDR3 nucleotides: TGTGCCAGCAGCTTATGGGGGAACACCGGGGAGCTGTTTTTT.

The chain links TRBV7-3 to TRBJ2-6; 7 bases are a match to TRBD1. The V and J ends lost 4 bases and 0 bases, in that order; junction bases with no gene match: 6. The CDR3 extends over 17 amino acids. Germline V gene sequence: CDR1 SGHTA, CDR2 FQGTGA. The CDR3 sequence: CASSSGTALSGANVLTF. The CDR3 nucleotides read TGTGCCAGCAGCTCGGGGACAGCCCTCTCTGGGGCCAACGTCCTGACTTTC.

The V and J genes are TRBV30 and TRBJ1-5; 7 nucleotides align to TRBD1. The CDR3 has 14 residues. The germline V gene encodes CDR1 GTSNPN and CDR2 SVGIG (reference sequence). Trimming removed 6 bases from V and 7 bases from J; junction bases left unmatched: 12. This chain's CDR3 is CACQGTAVDQPQHF. In DNA form, the CDR3 reads TGTGCCTGCCAGGGGACAGCGGTAGACCAGCCCCAGCATTTT.

This chain connects TRBV5-4 to TRBJ2-1; a weak D match, TRBD2 (5 bases). Trimming removed 4 bases at V and 10 bases at J, with 12 bases between. CDR1 SGHNT and CDR2 YYREEE come from the germline V gene (reference sequence). The CDR3 sequence is 12 residues long. The CDR3 here is CASSLLEYEQFF. DNA for the CDR3: TGTGCCAGCAGCCTACTAGAATACGAGCAGTTCTTC.

DNA of the CDR3: TGTGCCAGCAGCTTAAGTCGACAGGGCGGCACAGATACGCAGTATTTT. It encodes CASSLSRQGGTDTQYF. The V and J genes are TRBV7-9 and TRBJ2-3; 7 bases line up with TRBD1. Trimming at V came to 2 bases and at J to 1 base, leaving 6 bases not matched to a gene. Germline V gene lookup returns CDR1 SEHNR and CDR2 FQNEAQ (reference sequence). The length of the CDR3 is 16 residues.

This clone was seen a handful of times. The rearrangement joins TRBV9 to TRBJ1-2, with D hard to call. The CDR3 covers 13 residues. From germline, CDR1 is SGDLS and CDR2 YYNGEE. Trimming left V 0 bases short and J 2 bases short, with 5 bases between. CDR3 in amino acids: CASSVAVNYGYTF. The CDR3 DNA follows: TGTGCCAGCAGCGTAGCCGTGAACTATGGCTACACCTTC.